A single sample is the source of the 10 T cell receptor beta chains below, sequenced in a study of cytomegalovirus exposure and HLA in healthy donors. This PCR relied on a set of 60 Vbeta primers and 13 Jbeta primers. Sequencing used immunoSEQ multiplex PCR; TCRdb keeps in-frame clones, though not all of them. The sample contains 250,000 or so clones, over 65% of which appear only once. The sequenced material came from PBMCs. These receptors were collected from a human donor in good health.

The CDR3 is CASQTDRVNTEAFF. The CDR3 region has the DNA TGTGCCAGCCAAACGGACAGGGTGAACACTGAAGCTTTCTTT. V usage is TRBV18 and J usage is TRBJ1-1, with 8 nucleotides matching TRBD1. Germline V gene lookup returns CDR1 KGHSH and CDR2 LQKENI. J lost 0 bases, V lost 8 bases, and 5 bases had no gene match. The CDR3 spans 14 residues.

J is TRBJ1-1 and V is TRBV6-6; D is ambiguous. This CDR3 region has 13 residues. Trimming stripped 8 bases from V and 3 bases from J, with 13 bases between. Germline loops: CDR1 MNHNY, CDR2 SVGAGI (reference sequence). This CDR3 reads CASGLNSHTEAFF. The DNA for the CDR3 is TGTGCCAGCGGTCTAAACAGTCACACTGAAGCTTTCTTT.

This sequence joins TRBV19 and TRBJ2-1; 8 positions match TRBD1. CDR1 LNHDA and CDR2 SQIVND come from the germline V gene (reference sequence). The J segment lost 0 bases and the V segment lost 8 bases, leaving 3 bases of the junction unmatched. The CDR3 runs 14 residues. The CDR3 sequence is CASDRGSSYNEQFF. The DNA for the CDR3 is TGTGCCAGTGACAGGGGTAGCTCCTACAATGAGCAGTTCTTC.

This chain connects TRBV4-3 to TRBJ1-2; no clear D. Trimming cost V 0 bases and J 2 bases, with 10 bases left between them. From germline, CDR1 is LGHNA and CDR2 YSLEER. The CDR3 totals 15 residues. DNA of the CDR3: TGCGCCAGCAGCCAAGAAACGGCCGGGAACTATGGCTACACCTTC. Its translation is CASSQETAGNYGYTF.

The rearrangement uses TRBV19 and TRBJ2-3; D is possibly TRBD2 (6 bases). V lost 6 bases to trimming and J lost 4 bases, with 20 bases between them. This CDR3 is 16 amino acids long. Germline CDR1 is LNHDA and CDR2 is SQIVND (reference sequence). The CDR3 loop is CASRPLRDSNSDTQYF. The DNA of the CDR3 is TGTGCCAGTAGACCACTCCGGGACTCAAATTCAGATACGCAGTATTTT.

V is TRBV6-6 and J is TRBJ2-3; 8 bases line up with TRBD2. Per germline, CDR1 MNHNY and CDR2 SVGAGI (reference sequence). After removal of 3 bases from V and 7 bases from J, the junction contained 9 bases not matched to a gene. The CDR3 length is 15 residues. In DNA form, the CDR3 reads TGTGCCAGCAGTTATGTGTGGCGGGAGGCAAATACGCAGTATTTT. Amino acids: CASSYVWREANTQYF.

J is TRBJ2-7 and V is TRBV27; TRBD1 is a possible D gene (6 bases). The CDR3 totals 15 residues. From germline, CDR1 is MNHEY and CDR2 SMNVEV (reference sequence). V lost 1 base to trimming and J lost 2 bases, with 12 bases between them. The CDR3, as DNA: TGTGCCAGCAGTTTATTGGGGGCCAGCCCCTACGAGCAGTACTTC. Translated, it gives CASSLLGASPYEQYF.

The chain uses TRBV7-9 and TRBJ2-1; 8 positions match TRBD2. Germline V lookup: CDR1 SEHNR, CDR2 FQNEAQ (reference sequence). The CDR3 loop spans 16 amino acids. With V trimmed by 5 bases and J by 0 bases, 6 bases remained unmatched. This chain's CDR3 is CASSDLLAVSYNEQFF. The CDR3 DNA is TGTGCCAGCAGCGACCTACTAGCGGTCTCCTACAATGAGCAGTTCTTC.

This clone was recorded a few times. CDR3 amino acids: CASSQVGRGNEKLFF. Written as DNA, the CDR3 is TGCGCCAGCAGCCAAGTTGGCAGGGGTAATGAAAAACTGTTTTTT. V gene TRBV4-1 combines with J gene TRBJ1-4; weak D call: TRBD1 (6 bases). The V end was cut by 1 base, the J end by 4 bases, with 10 bases between. CDR1 and CDR2 (germline): MGHRA, YSYEKL. This CDR3 is built from 15 residues.

The V gene is TRBV2, the J gene TRBJ1-5; 7 bases match TRBD1. Germline V gives CDR1 SNHLY, CDR2 FYNNEI. The CDR3 extends over 15 amino acids. After removal of 4 bases from V and 6 bases from J, the junction contained 9 bases not matched to a gene. In DNA form, the CDR3 reads TGTGCCAGCAGTGGCCCCGACAGGGCAGCTCAGCCCCAGCATTTT. This encodes CASSGPDRAAQPQHF. The complete variable domain, with remaining parts taken from reference TRBV2 and TRBJ1-5, reads EPEVTQTPSHQVTQMGQEVILRCVPISNHLYFYWYRQILGQKVEFLVSFYNNEISEKSEIFDDQFSVERPDGSNFTLKIRSTKLEDSAMYFCASSGPDRAAQPQHFGDGTRLSIL.